This T cell receptor (beta chain) was captured in a study of blood T cells in healthy people across ages. Whole-study results and caveats: Whereas aged donors had fewer naive CD4+ cells, long-lived donors had more of them and higher diversity.

Alongside a J-beta primer mix, a sample-barcoded 5' primer served in a second PCR lasting roughly 7 to 12 cycles. TCRdb redid the calling of the 5' RACE reads with MiXCR, one entry per CDR3 protein. Of approximately 800,000 distinct CDR3 sequences in the sample, about 42% were seen once. Every donor gave around 10 milliliters of peripheral blood. No fewer than 6 million PBMCs went into each sample. The extraction recovered at least 5 micrograms of total RNA per sample. This clonotype was counted between two and nine times. What it binds is unknown. Sequencing was carried out using blood. The sequence was obtained from an elderly man in good health.

The CDR3 DNA is TGTGCCAGCAGCCCGAAGTCCTCTGGGGCCAACGTCCTGACTTTC. Encoded protein: CASSPKSSGANVLTF. The rearrangement joins TRBV7-2 to TRBJ2-6; no reliable D call. V was shortened by 5 bases and J by 0 bases, with 8 bases between the two germline ends. The germline CDR1 and CDR2 sequences are SGHTA and FQGNSA. The CDR3 spans 15 residues.